A single sample is the source of the 17 T cell receptor beta chains below, sequenced in a study of blood T cell repertoires in COVID-19. Data came from immunoSEQ multiplex PCR; TCRdb stores just in-frame clones and leaves some out. The sample yields approximately 150,000 clones, 80% to 90% seen once. Specimen: peripheral blood. All receptors derive from a woman at least 80 years old with COVID-19, enrolled during active disease.

This chain joins TRBV7-9 and TRBJ2-1; 11 nucleotides line up with TRBD2. This CDR3 spans 16 amino acids. Trimming cost V 1 base and J 6 bases; bases outside gene matches: 5. The germline V gene encodes CDR1 SEHNR and CDR2 FQNEAQ (reference sequence). This chain's CDR3 is CASSLGASGRFNEQFF. The CDR3 coding sequence is TGTGCCAGCAGCTTAGGGGCTAGCGGGAGGTTCAATGAGCAGTTCTTC.

The chain is built from TRBV3-1 (or the pseudogene TRBV3-2) and TRBJ2-3, with 10 positions matching TRBD2. Germline lookup yields CDR1 LGHDT and CDR2 YNNKEL (reference sequence). The CDR3 has 15 amino acids. V lost 3 bases to trimming and J lost 1 base; unmatched junction nucleotides: 1. The CDR3 region is CASSQGTSGTDTQYF. The CDR3 coding sequence is TGTGCCAGCAGCCAGGGGACTAGCGGCACAGATACGCAGTATTTT.

The chain joins TRBV11-3 to TRBJ2-3; 9 nucleotides agree with TRBD2. This CDR3 comprises 16 residues. CDR1 and CDR2 (germline): SGHNT, YENEEA. The trim removed 1 base at V and 3 bases at J, leaving 5 bases unmatched. CDR3 region: CASSLVAGGRTDTQYF. CDR3 nucleotide sequence: TGTGCCAGCAGCTTAGTTGCGGGAGGGCGGACAGATACGCAGTATTTT. Drawing the rest from reference TRBV11-3 and TRBJ2-3, the complete variable domain is EAGVVQSPRYKIIEKKQPVAFWCNPISGHNTLYWYLQNLGQGPELLIRYENEEAVDDSQLPKDRFSAERLKGVDSTLKIQPAELGDSAVYLCASSLVAGGRTDTQYFGPGTRLTVL.

The chain carries TRBV6-5 and TRBJ2-7, with unresolved D. This CDR3 spans 13 amino acids. The germline V gene encodes CDR1 MNHEY and CDR2 SVGAGI. V was shortened by 2 bases and J by 5 bases, with 10 bases between the two germline ends. CDR3: CASSYPAADEQYF. CDR3 bases: TGTGCCAGCAGTTACCCCGCGGCGGACGAGCAGTACTTC.

The gene calls are TRBV10-2 and TRBJ1-3, with D possibly matching TRBD1 (6 bases). The V end lost 2 bases, the J end lost 4 bases, and 18 bases lay between the germline ends. This CDR3 region has 17 residues. CDR1 and CDR2 from the germline V gene are WSHSY and SAAADI. This CDR3 reads CASSEIGFNRAGNTIYF. The CDR3 coding sequence is TGCGCCAGCAGTGAGATCGGGTTTAACAGGGCGGGAAACACCATATATTTT.

This clone was seen just once. The rearrangement uses TRBV5-5 and TRBJ1-2, with 7 bases matching TRBD1. V gave up 0 bases and J gave up 6 bases; unmatched junction bases: 5. This CDR3 spans 14 amino acids. Looked up from germline, CDR1 is SGHKS and CDR2 is YYEKEE (reference sequence). CDR3 in DNA: TGTGCCAGCAGCTTGGAGCGACAGGGTCATGGCTACACCTTC. This gives the protein CASSLERQGHGYTF. The whole variable domain, remainder taken from reference TRBV5-5 and TRBJ1-2, is DAGVTQSPTHLIKTRGQQVTLRCSPISGHKSVSWYQQVLGQGPQFIFQYYEKEERGRGNFPDRFSARQFPNYSSELNVNALLLGDSALYLCASSLERQGHGYTFGSGTRLTVV.

This clone was found once. The chain joins TRBV7-9 to TRBJ2-7, with 11 bases lining up with TRBD1. The CDR3 has 14 residues. Looked up from germline, CDR1 is SEHNR and CDR2 is FQNEAQ (reference sequence). V dropped 5 bases and J dropped 8; count of bases not matched to a gene: 8. For the CDR3, the DNA is TGTGCCAGCAGCATAACCGGGACAGGGGGGCAGCAGTACTTC. Its protein is CASSITGTGGQQYF.

This chain joins TRBV5-1 and TRBJ1-4, with D possibly matching TRBD1 (6 bases). CDR3 length: 15 residues. V lost 1 base, J lost 4 bases, and 11 bases lay in between. The germline gives CDR1 SGHRS, CDR2 YFSETQ. For the CDR3, the DNA is TGCGCCAGCAGCTTGCTTGGACAGCATAATGAAAAACTGTTTTTT. Translated, it gives CASSLLGQHNEKLFF. The variable domain in full, with the rest retrieved from reference TRBV5-1 and TRBJ1-4, is KAGVTQTPRYLIKTRGQQVTLSCSPISGHRSVSWYQQTPGQGLQFLFEYFSETQRNKGNFPGRFSGRQFSNSRSEMNVSTLELGDSALYLCASSLLGQHNEKLFFGSGTQLSVL.

The DNA of the CDR3 is TGTGCCAGCTTCTACAGGGGGCAAACTGAAGCTTTCTTT. It specifies CASFYRGQTEAFF. The chain employs TRBV5-4 and TRBJ1-1; 9 bases align to TRBD1. The germline CDR1 and CDR2 sequences are SGHNT and YYREEE (reference sequence). With V trimmed by 7 bases and J by 5 bases, 6 bases remained unmatched. The CDR3 runs 13 residues.

The DNA for the CDR3 is TGTGCCAGCAACCCACAGGCGGTGGAAAAACTGTTTTTT. Encoded protein: CASNPQAVEKLFF. V and J are TRBV6-5 and TRBJ1-4; tentative D call: TRBD1 (5 bases). V gave up 7 bases and J gave up 8 bases, with 14 bases separating them. The CDR3 extends over 13 amino acids. Germline loops: CDR1 MNHEY, CDR2 SVGAGI.

CDR3 sequence: CASSDRLAGVSEQYF. DNA for the CDR3: TGTGCCAGCAGTGATAGATTAGCGGGAGTGAGTGAGCAGTACTTC. This chain joins TRBV6-1 and TRBJ2-7, with TRBD2 matching 9 bases. The germline gives CDR1 MNHNS, CDR2 SASEGT. The CDR3 length is 15 residues. V was pared by 3 bases and J by 7 bases, with 10 bases of the junction left unmatched.

The chain carries TRBV18 and TRBJ1-1; TRBD1 is a possible D gene (5 bases). CDR1 KGHSH and CDR2 LQKENI come from the germline V gene. Trimming removed 5 bases at V and 8 bases at J, with 15 bases between. CDR3 length: 13 amino acids. The CDR3 DNA is TGTGCCAGCTCAACGATGACAGATTTAGAAGCTTTCTTT. Encoded protein: CASSTMTDLEAFF. The complete variable domain, with remaining parts taken from reference TRBV18 and TRBJ1-1, reads NAGVMQNPRHLVRRRGQEARLRCSPMKGHSHVYWYRQLPEEGLKFMVYLQKENIIDESGMPKERFSAEFPKEGPSILRIQQVVRGDSAAYFCASSTMTDLEAFFGQGTRLTVV.

The J gene is TRBJ2-7, the V gene TRBV7-9; weak D call: TRBD2 (5 bases). The CDR3 spans 15 residues. The V end was cut by 2 bases, the J end by 5 bases, with 16 bases between. CDR1 and CDR2 from the germline V gene are SEHNR and FQNEAQ (reference sequence). The DNA of the CDR3 is TGTGCCAGCAGCTTATTAGGCGGGCGTCCCGACGAGCAGTACTTC. Protein sequence: CASSLLGGRPDEQYF.

The chain couples TRBV12-3 or TRBV12-4 to TRBJ1-2; 7 bases match TRBD1. J gave up 6 bases and V 6 bases, and 7 bases lay outside the gene matches. The CDR3 length is 13 residues. CDR3: CASRDDRVDGYTF. DNA of the CDR3: TGTGCCAGCAGAGATGACAGGGTAGATGGCTACACCTTC.

The chain carries TRBV7-2 and TRBJ2-5, with 10 bases identical to TRBD1. CDR3 length: 16 amino acids. Unmatched junction bases numbered 8, after V lost 1 base and J lost 6 bases. The germline V gene has CDR1 SGHTA and CDR2 FQGNSA. The CDR3 sequence is CASSLVPTGGRKTQYF. In nucleotides, the CDR3 is TGTGCCAGCAGCTTAGTCCCGACAGGGGGCCGGAAGACCCAGTACTTC.

This clone is a singleton in its sample. In DNA, the CDR3 is TGTGCTAGTGGCACAGGGGGCGAAGCTTTCTTT. This encodes CASGTGGEAFF. This rearrangement joins TRBV12-5 to TRBJ1-1, with 9 bases fitting TRBD1. Germline V gene data show CDR1 as LGHNT and CDR2 as FRNRAP. V was clipped by 6 bases and J by 8 bases; unmatched bases: 1. The CDR3 is 11 residues long.

The chain joins TRBV19 to TRBJ2-6; tentatively, D is TRBD2 (5 bases). The CDR3 sequence is 14 residues long. Germline CDR1 and CDR2: LNHDA and SQIVND (reference sequence). Trimming left V 6 bases short and J 2 bases short, with 8 bases between. CDR3 DNA: TGTGCCAGTAGCGAGGGAGCTGGGGCCAACGTCCTGACTTTC. It yields the protein CASSEGAGANVLTF.